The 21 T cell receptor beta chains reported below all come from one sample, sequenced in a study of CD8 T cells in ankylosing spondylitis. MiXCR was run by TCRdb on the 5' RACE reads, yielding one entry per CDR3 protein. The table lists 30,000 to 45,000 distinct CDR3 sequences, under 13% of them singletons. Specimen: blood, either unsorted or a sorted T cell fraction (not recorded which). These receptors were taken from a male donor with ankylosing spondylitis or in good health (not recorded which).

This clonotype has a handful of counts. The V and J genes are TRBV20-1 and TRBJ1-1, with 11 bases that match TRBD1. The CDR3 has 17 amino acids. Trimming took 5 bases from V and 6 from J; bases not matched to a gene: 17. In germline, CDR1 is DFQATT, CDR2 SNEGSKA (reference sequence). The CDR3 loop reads CSAFSASGTGGLSEAFF. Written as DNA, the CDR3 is TGCAGTGCTTTCTCTGCCTCAGGGACAGGGGGGCTGTCTGAAGCTTTCTTT.

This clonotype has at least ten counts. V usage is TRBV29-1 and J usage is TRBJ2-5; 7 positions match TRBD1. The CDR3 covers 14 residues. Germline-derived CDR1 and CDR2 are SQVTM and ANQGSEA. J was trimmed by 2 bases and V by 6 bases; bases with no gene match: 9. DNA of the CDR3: TGCAGCGTAAGAGCCGGGACAGCTCAAGAGACCCAGTACTTC. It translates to CSVRAGTAQETQYF. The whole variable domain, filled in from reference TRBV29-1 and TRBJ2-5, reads SAVISQKPSRDICQRGTSLTIQCQVDSQVTMMFWYRQQPGQSLTLIATANQGSEATYESGFVIDKFPISRPNLTFSTLTVSNMSPEDSSIYLCSVRAGTAQETQYFGPGTRLLVL.

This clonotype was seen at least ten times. The CDR3 loop is CASSPNTGYYNEQFF. DNA for the CDR3: TGTGCCAGCAGCCCAAACACGGGCTACTACAATGAGCAGTTCTTC. The chain has TRBV7-9 and TRBJ2-1; D is unresolved. V gave up 5 bases and J gave up 3 bases, with 14 bases separating them. This CDR3 region has 15 residues. CDR1 and CDR2 from the germline V gene are SEHNR and FQNEAQ (reference sequence).

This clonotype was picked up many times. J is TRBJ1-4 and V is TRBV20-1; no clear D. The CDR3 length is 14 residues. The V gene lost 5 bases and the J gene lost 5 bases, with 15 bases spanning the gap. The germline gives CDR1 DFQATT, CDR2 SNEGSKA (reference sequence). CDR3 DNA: TGCAGTGCTCAAGGCCCCGCGGGGAATGAAAAACTGTTTTTT. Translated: CSAQGPAGNEKLFF.

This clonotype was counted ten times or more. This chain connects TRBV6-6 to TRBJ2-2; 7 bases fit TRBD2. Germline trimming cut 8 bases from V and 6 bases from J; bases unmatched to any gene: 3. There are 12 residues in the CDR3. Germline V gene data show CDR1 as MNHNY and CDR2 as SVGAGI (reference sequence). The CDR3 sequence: CASPTSAGELFF. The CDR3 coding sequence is TGTGCCAGCCCAACTAGCGCCGGGGAGCTGTTTTTT.

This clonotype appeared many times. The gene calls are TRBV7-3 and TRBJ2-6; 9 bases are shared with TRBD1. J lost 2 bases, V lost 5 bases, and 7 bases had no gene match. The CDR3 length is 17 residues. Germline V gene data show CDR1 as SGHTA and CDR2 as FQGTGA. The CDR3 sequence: CASSQAGTGTGANVLTF. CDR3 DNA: TGTGCCAGCAGCCAAGCCGGGACAGGGACTGGGGCCAACGTCCTGACTTTC.

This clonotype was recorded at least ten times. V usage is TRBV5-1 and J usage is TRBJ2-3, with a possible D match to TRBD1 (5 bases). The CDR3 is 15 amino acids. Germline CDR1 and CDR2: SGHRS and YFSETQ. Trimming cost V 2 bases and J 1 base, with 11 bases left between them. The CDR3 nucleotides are TGCGCCAGCAGCTTCATCCAGGGTGGCACAGATACGCAGTATTTT. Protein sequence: CASSFIQGGTDTQYF.

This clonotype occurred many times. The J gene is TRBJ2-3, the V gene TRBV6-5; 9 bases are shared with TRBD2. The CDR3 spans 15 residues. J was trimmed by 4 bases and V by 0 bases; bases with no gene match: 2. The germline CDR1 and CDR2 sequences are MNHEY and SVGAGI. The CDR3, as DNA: TGTGCCAGCAGTTACTCCGGGACTAGCTCAGATACGCAGTATTTT. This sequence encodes CASSYSGTSSDTQYF.

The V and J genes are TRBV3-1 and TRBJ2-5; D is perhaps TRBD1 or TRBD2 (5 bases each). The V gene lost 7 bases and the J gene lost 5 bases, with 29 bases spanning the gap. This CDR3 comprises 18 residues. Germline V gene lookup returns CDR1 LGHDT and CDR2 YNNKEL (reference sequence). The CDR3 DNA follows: TGTGCCAGCACCAAGGAGGCCCCTGACAGTCCTAGCTGGGAGACCCAGTACTTC. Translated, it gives CASTKEAPDSPSWETQYF.

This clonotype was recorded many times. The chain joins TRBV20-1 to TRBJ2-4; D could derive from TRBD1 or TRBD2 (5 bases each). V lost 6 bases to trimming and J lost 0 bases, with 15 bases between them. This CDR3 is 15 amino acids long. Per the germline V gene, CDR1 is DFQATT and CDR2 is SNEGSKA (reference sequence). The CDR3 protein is CSARRGEGAKNIQYF. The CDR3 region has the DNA TGCAGTGCCCGAAGGGGAGAGGGAGCCAAAAACATTCAGTACTTC.

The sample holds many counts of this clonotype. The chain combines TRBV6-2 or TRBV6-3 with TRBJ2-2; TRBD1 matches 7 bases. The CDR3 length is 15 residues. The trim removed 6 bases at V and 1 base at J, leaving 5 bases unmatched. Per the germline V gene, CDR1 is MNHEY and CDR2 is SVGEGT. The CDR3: CASSRGQRNTGELFF. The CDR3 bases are TGTGCCAGCAGCCGGGGACAGAGGAACACCGGGGAGCTGTTTTTT.

The DNA of the CDR3 is TGTGCCATCAGTGAGTCGGAGGCTCTGGCGGAGACCCAGTACTTC. Translated: CAISESEALAETQYF. The chain is built from TRBV10-3 and TRBJ2-5, with D perhaps matching TRBD2 (5 bases). CDR1 is ENHRY and CDR2 is SYGVKD in the germline V gene. The CDR3 covers 15 residues. Trimming cost V 0 bases and J 5 bases, with 13 bases left between them.

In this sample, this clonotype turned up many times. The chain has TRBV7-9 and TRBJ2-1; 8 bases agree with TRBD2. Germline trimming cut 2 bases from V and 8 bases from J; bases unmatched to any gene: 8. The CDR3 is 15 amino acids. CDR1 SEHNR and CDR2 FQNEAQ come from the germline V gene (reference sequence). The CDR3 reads CASSLSVAGGDEQFF. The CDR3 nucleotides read TGTGCCAGCAGCTTATCAGTGGCGGGGGGCGATGAGCAGTTCTTC. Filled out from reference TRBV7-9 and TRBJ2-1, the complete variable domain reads DTGVSQNPRHKITKRGQNVTFRCDPISEHNRLYWYRQTLGQGPEFLTYFQNEAQLEKSRLLSDRFSAERPKGSFSTLEIQRTEQGDSAMYLCASSLSVAGGDEQFFGPGTRLTVL.

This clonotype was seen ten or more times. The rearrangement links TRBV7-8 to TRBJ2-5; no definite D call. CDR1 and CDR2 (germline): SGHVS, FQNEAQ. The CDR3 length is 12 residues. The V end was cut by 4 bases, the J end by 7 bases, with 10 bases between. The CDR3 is CASSSSTGTQYF. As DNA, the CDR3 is TGTGCCAGCAGCTCTTCGACGGGGACCCAGTACTTC.

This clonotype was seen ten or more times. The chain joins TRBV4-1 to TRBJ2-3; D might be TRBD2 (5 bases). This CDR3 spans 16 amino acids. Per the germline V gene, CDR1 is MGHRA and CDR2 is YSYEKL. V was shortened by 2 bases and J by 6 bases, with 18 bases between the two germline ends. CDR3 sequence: CASSQQLWELGDTQYF. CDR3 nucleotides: TGCGCCAGCAGCCAACAATTGTGGGAGTTGGGTGATACGCAGTATTTT.

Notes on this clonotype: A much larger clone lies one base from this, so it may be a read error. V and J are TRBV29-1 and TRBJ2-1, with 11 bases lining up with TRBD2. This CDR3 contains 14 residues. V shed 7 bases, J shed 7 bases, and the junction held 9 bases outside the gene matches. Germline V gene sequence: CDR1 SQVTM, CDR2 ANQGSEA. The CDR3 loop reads CSGVVTSGANEQFF. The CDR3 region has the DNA TGCAGCGGTGTGGTGACTAGCGGGGCGAATGAGCAGTTCTTC.

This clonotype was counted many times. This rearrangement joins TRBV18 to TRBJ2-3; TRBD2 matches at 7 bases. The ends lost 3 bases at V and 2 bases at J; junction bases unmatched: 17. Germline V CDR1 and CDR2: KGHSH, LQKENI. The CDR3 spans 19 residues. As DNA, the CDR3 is TGTGCCAGCTCACCGAGCAGCGGGAAATGGCCCCCTCCCACAGATACGCAGTATTTT. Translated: CASSPSSGKWPPPTDTQYF.

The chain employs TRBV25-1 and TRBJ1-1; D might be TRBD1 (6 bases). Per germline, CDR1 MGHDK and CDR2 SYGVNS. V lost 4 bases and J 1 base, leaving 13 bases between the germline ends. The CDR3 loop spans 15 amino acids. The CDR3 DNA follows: TGTGCCAGCAGTGGGGGACAAGGAGAGAACACTGAAGCTTTCTTT. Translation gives CASSGGQGENTEAFF.

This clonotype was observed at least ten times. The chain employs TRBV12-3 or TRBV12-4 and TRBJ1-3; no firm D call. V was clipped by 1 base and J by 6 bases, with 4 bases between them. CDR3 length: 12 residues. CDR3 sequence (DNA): TGTGCCAGCAGTTTAGGAGAAAACACCATATATTTT. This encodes CASSLGENTIYF.

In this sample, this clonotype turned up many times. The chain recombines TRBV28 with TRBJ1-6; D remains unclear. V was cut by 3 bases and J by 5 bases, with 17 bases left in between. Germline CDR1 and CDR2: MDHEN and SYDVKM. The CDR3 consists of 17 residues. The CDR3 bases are TGTGCCAGCAGTTTGTCAATTTTGAGGCGAAATAATTCACCCCTCCACTTT. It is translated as CASSLSILRRNNSPLHF.

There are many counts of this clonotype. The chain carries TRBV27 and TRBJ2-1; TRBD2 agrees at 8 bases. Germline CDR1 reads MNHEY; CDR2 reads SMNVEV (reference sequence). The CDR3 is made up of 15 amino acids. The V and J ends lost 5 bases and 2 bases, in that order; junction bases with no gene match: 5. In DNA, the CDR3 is TGTGCCAGCAGTCCCACGGGGGGGGCCTACAATGAGCAGTTCTTC. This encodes CASSPTGGAYNEQFF.